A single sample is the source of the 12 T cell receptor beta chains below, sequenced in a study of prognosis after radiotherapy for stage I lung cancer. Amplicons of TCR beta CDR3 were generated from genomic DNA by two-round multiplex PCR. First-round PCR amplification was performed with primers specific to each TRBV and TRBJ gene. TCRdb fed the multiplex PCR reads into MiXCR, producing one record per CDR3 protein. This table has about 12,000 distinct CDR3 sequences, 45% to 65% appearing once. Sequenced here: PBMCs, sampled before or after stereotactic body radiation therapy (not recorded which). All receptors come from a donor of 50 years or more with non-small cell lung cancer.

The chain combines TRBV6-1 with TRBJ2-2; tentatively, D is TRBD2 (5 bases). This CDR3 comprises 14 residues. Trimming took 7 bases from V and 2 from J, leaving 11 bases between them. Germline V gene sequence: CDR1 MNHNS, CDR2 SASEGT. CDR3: CASMLAVNTGELFF. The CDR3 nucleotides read TGTGCCAGCATGCTAGCTGTAAACACCGGGGAGCTGTTTTTT.

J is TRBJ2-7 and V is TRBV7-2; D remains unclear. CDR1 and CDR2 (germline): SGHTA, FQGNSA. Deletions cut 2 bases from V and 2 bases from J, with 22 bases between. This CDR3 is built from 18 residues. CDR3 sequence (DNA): TGTGCCAGCAGCTTATTCCCCTCCGGTAGCAGGAGACCCTACGAGCAGTACTTC. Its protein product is CASSLFPSGSRRPYEQYF.

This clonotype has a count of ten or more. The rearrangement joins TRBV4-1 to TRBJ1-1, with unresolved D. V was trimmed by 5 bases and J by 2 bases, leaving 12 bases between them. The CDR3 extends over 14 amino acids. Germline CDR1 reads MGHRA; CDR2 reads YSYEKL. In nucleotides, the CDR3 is TGCGCCAGCAGCAACAGCGACTATAACACTGAAGCTTTCTTT. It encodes CASSNSDYNTEAFF.

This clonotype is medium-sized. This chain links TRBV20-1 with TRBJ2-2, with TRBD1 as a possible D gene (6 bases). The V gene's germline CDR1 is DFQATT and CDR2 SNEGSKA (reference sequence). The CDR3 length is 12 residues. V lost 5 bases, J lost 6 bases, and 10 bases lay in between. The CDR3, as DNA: TGCAGTGCTCGAAAGGGGGCCGGGGAGCTGTTTTTT. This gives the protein CSARKGAGELFF.

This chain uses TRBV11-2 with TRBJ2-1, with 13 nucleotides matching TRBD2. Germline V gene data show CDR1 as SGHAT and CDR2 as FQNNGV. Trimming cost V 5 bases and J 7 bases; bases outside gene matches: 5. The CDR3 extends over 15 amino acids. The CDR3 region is CASSAGTSGNNEQFF. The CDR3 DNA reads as TGTGCCAGCAGCGCCGGGACTAGCGGGAATAATGAGCAGTTCTTC.

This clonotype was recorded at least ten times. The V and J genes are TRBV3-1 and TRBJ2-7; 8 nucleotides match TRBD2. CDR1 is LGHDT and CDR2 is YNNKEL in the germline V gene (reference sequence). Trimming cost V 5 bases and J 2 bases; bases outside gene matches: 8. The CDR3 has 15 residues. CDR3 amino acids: CASSNLPGGPYEQYF. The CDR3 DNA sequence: TGTGCCAGCAGCAATCTACCGGGAGGGCCCTACGAGCAGTACTTC.

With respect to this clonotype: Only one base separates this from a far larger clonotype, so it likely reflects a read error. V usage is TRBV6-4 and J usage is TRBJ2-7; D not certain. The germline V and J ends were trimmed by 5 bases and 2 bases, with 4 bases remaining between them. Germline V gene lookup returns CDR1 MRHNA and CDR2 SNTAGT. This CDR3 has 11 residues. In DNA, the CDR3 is TGTGCCAGCAGTACAACCTACGAGCAGTACTTC. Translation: CASSTTYEQYF.

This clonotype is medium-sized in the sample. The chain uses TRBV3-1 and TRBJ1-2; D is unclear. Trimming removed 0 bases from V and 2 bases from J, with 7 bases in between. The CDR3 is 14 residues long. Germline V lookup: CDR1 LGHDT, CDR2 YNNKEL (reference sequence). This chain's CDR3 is CASSQDLRNYGYTF. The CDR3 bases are TGTGCCAGCAGCCAAGATCTCAGGAACTATGGCTACACCTTC.

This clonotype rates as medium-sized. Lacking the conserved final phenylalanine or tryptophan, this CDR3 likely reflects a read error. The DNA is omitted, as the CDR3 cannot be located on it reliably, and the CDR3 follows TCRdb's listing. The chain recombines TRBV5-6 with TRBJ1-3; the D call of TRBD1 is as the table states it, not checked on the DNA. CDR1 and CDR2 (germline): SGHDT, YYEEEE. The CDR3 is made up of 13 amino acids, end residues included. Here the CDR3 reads CASSSPGESGPDL.

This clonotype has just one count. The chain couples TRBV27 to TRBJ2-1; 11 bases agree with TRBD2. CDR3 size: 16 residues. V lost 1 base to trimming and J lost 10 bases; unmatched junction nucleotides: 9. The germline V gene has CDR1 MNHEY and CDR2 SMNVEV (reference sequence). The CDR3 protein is CASSLLGTSGSDEQFF. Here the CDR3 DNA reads TGTGCCAGCAGTTTATTGGGTACTAGCGGGAGCGACGAGCAGTTCTTC.

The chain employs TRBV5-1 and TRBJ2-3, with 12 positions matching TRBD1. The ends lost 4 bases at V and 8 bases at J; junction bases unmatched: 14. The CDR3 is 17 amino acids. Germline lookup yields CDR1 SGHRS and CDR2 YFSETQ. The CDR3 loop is CASSPPPGQGAPGTQYF. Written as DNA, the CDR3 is TGCGCCAGCAGCCCCCCGCCGGGACAGGGGGCACCAGGTACGCAGTATTTT.

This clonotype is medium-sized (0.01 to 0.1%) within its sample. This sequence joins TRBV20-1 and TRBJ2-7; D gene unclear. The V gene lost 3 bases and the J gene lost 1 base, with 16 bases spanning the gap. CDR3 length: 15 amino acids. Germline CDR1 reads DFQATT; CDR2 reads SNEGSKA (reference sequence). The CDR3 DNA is TGCAGTGCTAGTACGTGGAAGGGAATTTCCTACGAGCAGTACTTC. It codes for CSASTWKGISYEQYF.